The 20 T cell receptor beta chains given below trace back to one sample, sequenced in a study of T cells in Graves' hyperthyroidism and ophthalmopathy. Amplification of TCR beta CDR3 regions used RNA as the template. First-round RT-PCR of the TCR CDR3 relied on the HTBI primer set. In TCRdb, the multiplex PCR reads were re-called with MiXCR into one record per CDR3 protein. The sample shows approximately 370,000 distinct CDR3 sequences, about a sixth of them seen only once. Sample: blood. These receptors all stem from a woman aged 30 to 39 with Graves' hyperthyroidism that later progressed to Graves' ophthalmopathy.

This clonotype occurred many times. The chain combines TRBV12-3 or TRBV12-4 with TRBJ2-2; no reliable D call. Deletions cut 11 bases from V and 7 bases from J, with 14 bases between. The CDR3 contains 12 residues. The CDR3 nucleotides are TGTGCCTACGCTCGGCGGCTCGGGGAGCTGTTTTTT. This encodes CAYARRLGELFF.

This clonotype was recorded only once. The chain combines TRBV29-1 with TRBJ1-1; TRBD1 matches at 11 bases. This CDR3 comprises 16 residues. Germline CDR1 reads SQVTM; CDR2 reads ANQGSEA. With 5 bases clipped from V and 1 base from J, the junction kept 9 bases outside the gene matches. As DNA, the CDR3 is TGCAGCGTTTACCCGGGGACAGGGGGACGGAACACTGAAGCTTTCTTT. Protein product: CSVYPGTGGRNTEAFF.

In this sample, this clonotype turned up many times. The chain is built from TRBV5-1 and TRBJ2-5; 9 bases are a match to TRBD2. In germline, CDR1 is SGHRS, CDR2 YFSETQ. Trimming removed 4 bases from V and 1 base from J; junction bases left unmatched: 8. The length of the CDR3 is 16 residues. CDR3 sequence (DNA): TGCGCCAGCAGCCATCTCGCGGGAGGGCGCCAAGAGACCCAGTACTTC. Protein: CASSHLAGGRQETQYF. The full variable domain, in which reference TRBV5-1 and TRBJ2-5 provide the parts outside the CDR3, is KAGVTQTPRYLIKTRGQQVTLSCSPISGHRSVSWYQQTPGQGLQFLFEYFSETQRNKGNFPGRFSGRQFSNSRSEMNVSTLELGDSALYLCASSHLAGGRQETQYFGPGTRLLVL.

For this clonotype: A read error may account for a junction end that differs from germline. This chain joins TRBV5-1 and TRBJ1-1, with a possible D match to TRBD1 (6 bases). CDR1 and CDR2 from the germline V gene are SGHRS and YFSETQ. This CDR3 spans 13 amino acids. CDR3 region: CAVGKGGAGPAFF. CDR3 DNA sequence: TGTGCCGTCGGGAAGGGGGGCGCGGGTCCGGCTTTCTTT. The whole variable domain, filled in from reference TRBV5-1 and TRBJ1-1, reads KAGVTQTPRYLIKTRGQQVTLSCSPISGHRSVSWYQQTPGQGLQFLFEYFSETQRNKGNFPGRFSGRQFSNSRSEMNVSTLELGDSALYLCAVGKGGAGPAFFGQGTRLTVV.

This clonotype was seen repeatedly, ten times or more. The chain employs TRBV7-9 and TRBJ1-2; D is undetermined. This CDR3 comprises 14 residues. Germline CDR1 is SEHNR and CDR2 is FQNEAQ (reference sequence). V lost 1 base and J 0 bases, leaving 6 bases between the germline ends. CDR3 DNA: TGTGCCAGCAGCTTAGAGCAGGCTAACTATGGCTACACCTTC. Protein product: CASSLEQANYGYTF.

This clonotype was counted many times. The CDR3 DNA follows: TGTGCCAGCAGTCAACCGGGACAGGGGGCAGGGGAGCAGTACTTC. It codes for CASSQPGQGAGEQYF. This rearrangement joins TRBV12-3 or TRBV12-4 to TRBJ2-7; 12 positions match TRBD1. The CDR3 sequence is 15 residues long. J gave up 7 bases and V 5 bases, and 9 bases lay outside the gene matches.

This clonotype was observed many times. The chain recombines TRBV12-3 or TRBV12-4 with TRBJ2-5, with D possibly matching TRBD1 (6 bases). Trimming took off 5 bases at V and 5 bases at J, with 15 bases between the two ends. The length of the CDR3 is 14 residues. This CDR3 reads CASSPAWGQETQYF. CDR3 in DNA: TGTGCCAGCAGTCCCGCTTGGGGGCAGGAGACCCAGTACTTC.

This clonotype was recorded at least ten times. V gene TRBV18 combines with J gene TRBJ2-3; 7 bases map to TRBD1. CDR3 size: 15 residues. Germline V gene sequence: CDR1 KGHSH, CDR2 LQKENI. V lost 6 bases to trimming and J lost 5 bases; unmatched junction nucleotides: 11. This chain's CDR3 is CASSLMTGFGDTQYF. The DNA of the CDR3 is TGTGCCAGCTCCCTCATGACAGGGTTCGGAGATACGCAGTATTTT.

In its sample, this clonotype was seen many times. This chain links TRBV5-1 with TRBJ2-1; D may match TRBD1 or TRBD2 (5 bases each). Germline assignment: CDR1 SGHRS and CDR2 YFSETQ. This CDR3 region has 16 residues. V was pared by 3 bases and J by 2 bases, with 15 bases between. CDR3 loop: CASSSRQRGTYNEQFF. The CDR3 DNA sequence: TGCGCCAGCAGCTCCCGACAGAGGGGAACCTACAATGAGCAGTTCTTC.

This clonotype showed up many times. This sequence joins TRBV28 and TRBJ2-1; D unresolved. The CDR3 contains 16 residues. V was pared by 6 bases and J by 7 bases, with 22 bases between. Germline V gene sequence: CDR1 MDHEN, CDR2 SYDVKM. CDR3 sequence (DNA): TGTGCCAGCAGCCGATACGCCCCCCCCTCAGATAATGAGCAGTTCTTC. Its translation: CASSRYAPPSDNEQFF.

This clonotype has ten or more counts. V and J are TRBV9 and TRBJ2-3; D not resolved. The CDR3 is made up of 14 amino acids. The germline CDR1 and CDR2 sequences are SGDLS and YYNGEE. Trimming removed 3 bases from V and 2 bases from J, with 10 bases in between. CDR3 loop: CASSDMTNTDTQYF. In nucleotides, the CDR3 is TGTGCCAGCAGCGATATGACCAACACAGATACGCAGTATTTT.

This clonotype has more than one count but fewer than ten. The chain links TRBV6-2 or TRBV6-3 to TRBJ2-1; D might be TRBD1 (6 bases). Germline lookup yields CDR1 MNHEY and CDR2 SVGEGT. The CDR3 is 13 residues long. Trimming removed 10 bases at V and 3 bases at J, with 13 bases between. The CDR3 reads CANGGQNYNEQFF. For the CDR3, the DNA is TGTGCCAACGGTGGACAGAACTACAATGAGCAGTTCTTC.

At least ten counts were recorded for this clonotype. The rearrangement uses TRBV5-1 and TRBJ2-1; the match to TRBD2 covers 12 bases. Trimming cost V 2 bases and J 0 bases; bases outside gene matches: 6. This CDR3 is 18 amino acids long. Germline loops: CDR1 SGHRS, CDR2 YFSETQ. The CDR3 DNA sequence: TGCGCCAGCAGCTTCCCTAGCGGGAGGGCAGGCTCCTACAATGAGCAGTTCTTC. Protein: CASSFPSGRAGSYNEQFF.

This clonotype was seen repeatedly, ten times or more. As DNA, the CDR3 is TGTGCCAGCAGTGAAGAGGGGTTCGGGACCGGGGAGCTGTTTTTT. It yields the protein CASSEEGFGTGELFF. The rearrangement joins TRBV6-1 to TRBJ2-2, with D tentatively TRBD1 (5 bases). Germline CDR1 is MNHNS and CDR2 is SASEGT. V was cut by 1 base and J by 5 bases, with 11 bases left in between. The CDR3 extends over 15 amino acids.

This clonotype was picked up many times. A junction end diverges from the germline sequence, so it may reflect a read error. In nucleotides, the CDR3 is TGTGCCAGCTCACCGACTACTGAAAAACTGTTTTTT. It codes for CASSPTTEKLFF. This chain connects TRBV18 to TRBJ1-4; unclear D gene. The CDR3 is 12 residues long. Germline V gene sequence: CDR1 KGHSH, CDR2 LQKENI.

V and J are TRBV5-1 and TRBJ1-6, with 7 positions matching TRBD1. CDR1 and CDR2 from the germline V gene are SGHRS and YFSETQ. The CDR3 sequence is 18 residues long. V was clipped by 0 bases and J by 3 bases; unmatched bases: 9. CDR3 in DNA: TGCGCCAGCAGCTTGGAGGGGGCAGGGGTCTACTATAATTCACCCCTCCACTTT. Translated, it gives CASSLEGAGVYYNSPLHF.

This clonotype was picked up many times. The genes are TRBV30 and TRBJ2-7; D might be TRBD1 or TRBD2, each matching 5 bases. Deletions cut 6 bases from V and 1 base from J, with 16 bases between. Germline lookup yields CDR1 GTSNPN and CDR2 SVGIG (reference sequence). This CDR3 has 14 residues. CDR3 protein: CACDPRGASYEQYF. The CDR3 DNA reads TGTGCCTGCGATCCGAGGGGCGCTTCCTACGAGCAGTACTTC. Drawing the rest from reference TRBV30 and TRBJ2-7, the complete variable domain is SQTIHQWPATLVQPVGSPLSLECTVEGTSNPNLYWYRQAAGRGLQLLFYSVGIGQISSEVPQNLSASRPQDRQFILSSKKLLLSDSGFYLCACDPRGASYEQYFGPGTRLTVT.

The chain has TRBV19 and TRBJ1-1; TRBD1 agrees at 7 bases. J was trimmed by 4 bases and V by 7 bases; bases with no gene match: 12. From germline, CDR1 is LNHDA and CDR2 SQIVND (reference sequence). This CDR3 has 15 residues. The CDR3 region is CASTELRGLFTEAFF. The DNA of the CDR3 is TGTGCCAGTACCGAATTGAGGGGGCTGTTCACTGAAGCTTTCTTT. The whole variable domain, remainder taken from reference TRBV19 and TRBJ1-1, is DGGITQSPKYLFRKEGQNVTLSCEQNLNHDAMYWYRQDPGQGLRLIYYSQIVNDFQKGDIAEGYSVSREKKESFPLTVTSAQKNPTAFYLCASTELRGLFTEAFFGQGTRLTVV.

The CDR3 here is CASSQELGLGGELFF. DNA of the CDR3: TGCGCCAGCAGCCAAGAGCTGGGGTTGGGCGGGGAGCTGTTTTTT. The V call is TRBV4-1, the J call TRBJ2-2; D uncertain. CDR1 and CDR2 from the germline V gene are MGHRA and YSYEKL. The CDR3 runs 15 residues. Trimming left V 0 bases short and J 7 bases short, with 12 bases between.

This clonotype was observed at least ten times. This chain connects TRBV7-2 to TRBJ1-5; D might be TRBD1 (6 bases). Germline loops: CDR1 SGHTA, CDR2 FQGNSA. This CDR3 region has 15 residues. The ends were cut back, 3 bases at V and 4 bases at J, with 13 bases in the middle. In nucleotides, the CDR3 is TGTGCCAGCAGCTTGGCTGGACAGCTGAATCAGCCCCAGCATTTT. This sequence encodes CASSLAGQLNQPQHF.